The rows below give T cell receptor beta chains drawn from one sample of a study of blood T cell repertoires in COVID-19. Sequencing used immunoSEQ multiplex PCR; TCRdb keeps in-frame clones, though not all of them. The sample lists 150,000 to 200,000 clones; 94% were seen once. Source material: peripheral blood. These TCRs come from a man aged 25-45 years with COVID-19, enrolled during active disease. Both conserved end residues are part of each CDR3. The order of the fields is CDR3 DNA, CDR3 protein, V gene, D gene, clone size, J gene, CDR3 length. A D gene is named only where the DNA matches it firmly. Not all rows give a size; the values are once, few, many and, for expanded clones, a class.

CDR3nt: TGTGCCAGCAGTCCTCCAGGGGACGTGTCGGAGACCCAGTACTTC
CDR3aa: CASSPPGDVSETQYF
v_gene: TRBV6-5
d_gene: -
abundance: -
j_gene: TRBJ2-5
len: 15

CDR3nt: TGTGCCAGCAGTTACGAATGGACAGGGAGGCAGCCCCAGCATTTT
CDR3aa: CASSYEWTGRQPQHF
v_gene: TRBV6-6
d_gene: TRBD1
abundance: -
j_gene: TRBJ1-5
len: 15

CDR3nt: TGTGCCAGCTCACCACAGAAACAGGGAAACTACAATGAGCAGTTCTTC
CDR3aa: CASSPQKQGNYNEQFF
v_gene: TRBV18
d_gene: -
abundance: -
j_gene: TRBJ2-1
len: 16

CDR3nt: TGTGCCAGCAGTGACCAGGGGGCAAGTGGGGAGACCCAGTACTTC
CDR3aa: CASSDQGASGETQYF
v_gene: TRBV2
d_gene: TRBD1
abundance: -
j_gene: TRBJ2-5
len: 15

CDR3nt: TGTGCCAGCAGCTTAGCGCTAGCGGGGGAGCCACCCACAGATACGCAGTATTTT
CDR3aa: CASSLALAGEPPTDTQYF
v_gene: TRBV7-2
d_gene: TRBD2
abundance: -
j_gene: TRBJ2-3
len: 18

CDR3nt: TGTGCCAGCAGAAGGACAGGGAGCTCCTATAATTCACCCCTCCACTTT
CDR3aa: CASRRTGSSYNSPLHF
v_gene: TRBV27
d_gene: TRBD1
abundance: -
j_gene: TRBJ1-6
len: 16

CDR3nt: TGTGCCAGCAGTTTAGGGCGGGCGAGTAACGAGCAGTACTTC
CDR3aa: CASSLGRASNEQYF
v_gene: TRBV27
d_gene: -
abundance: -
j_gene: TRBJ2-7
len: 14

CDR3nt: TGTGCCAGCTCACCCGGACAGAGCCACTACGAGCAGTACTTC
CDR3aa: CASSPGQSHYEQYF
v_gene: TRBV18
d_gene: -
abundance: -
j_gene: TRBJ2-7
len: 14

CDR3nt: TGCGCCAGCAGCCAAGGCCAAGGGGGGAACACTGAAGCTTTCTTT
CDR3aa: CASSQGQGGNTEAFF
v_gene: TRBV4-1
d_gene: -
abundance: -
j_gene: TRBJ1-1
len: 15

CDR3nt: TGTGCCAGCGGCGGGTCGCGCGGGGGGAAACTTGAGCAGTTCTTC
CDR3aa: CASGGSRGGKLEQFF
v_gene: TRBV5-4
d_gene: TRBD2
abundance: once
j_gene: TRBJ2-1
len: 15

CDR3nt: TGTGCCAGCAGCACGGACAGGGTCCCCCCTAACTATGGCTACACCTTC
CDR3aa: CASSTDRVPPNYGYTF
v_gene: TRBV7-9
d_gene: TRBD1
abundance: once
j_gene: TRBJ1-2
len: 16

CDR3nt: TGTGCCAGCACCTCTAGCGGGGTAATAAAAGATACGCAGTATTTT
CDR3aa: CASTSSGVIKDTQYF
v_gene: TRBV2
d_gene: TRBD2
abundance: -
j_gene: TRBJ2-3
len: 15